These 28 T cell receptor beta chains originate from one sample sequenced in a study of OX40 agonist ivuxolimab in advanced cancers. Sequencing was performed with immunoSEQ multiplex PCR; in TCRdb, only in-frame clones are kept and a portion is missing. The table has some 71,000 clones, roughly 89% seen once. The specimen comprised CD4+ or CD8+ T cells sorted from blood, sampled in a trial of the OX40 agonist ivuxolimab. Receptors were obtained from an adult with an advanced solid tumor such as melanoma, head and neck, liver or kidney cancer.

The V and J genes are TRBV5-4 and TRBJ2-2; 9 bases align to TRBD1. The CDR3 is made up of 15 amino acids. CDR1 and CDR2 (germline): SGHNT, YYREEE (reference sequence). J lost 5 bases, V lost 4 bases, and 6 bases had no gene match. For the CDR3, the DNA is TGTGCCAGCAGCCCTGGGACAGGGCGTACCGGGGAGCTGTTTTTT. Residues: CASSPGTGRTGELFF.

The chain is built from TRBV19 and TRBJ1-4, with 7 bases lining up with TRBD1. The germline V gene has CDR1 LNHDA and CDR2 SQIVND (reference sequence). This CDR3 contains 16 residues. Germline trimming cut 0 bases from V and 3 bases from J; bases unmatched to any gene: 4. CDR3 residues: CASSIDHRGANEKLFF. In DNA, the CDR3 is TGTGCCAGTAGTATAGACCACAGGGGAGCTAATGAAAAACTGTTTTTT.

The chain uses TRBV5-1 and TRBJ2-1, with D perhaps matching TRBD2 (5 bases). Germline V CDR1 and CDR2: SGHRS, YFSETQ. Trimming left V 0 bases short and J 7 bases short, with 8 bases between. This CDR3 comprises 13 residues. The CDR3 nucleotides read TGCGCCAGCAGCTTGGTACGGGGAAATGAGCAGTTCTTC. Its translation is CASSLVRGNEQFF.

The chain recombines TRBV7-9 with TRBJ1-1; possibly TRBD1 for D (6 bases). This CDR3 has 15 residues. The germline V gene has CDR1 SEHNR and CDR2 FQNEAQ (reference sequence). Between the trimmed V and J ends, which lost 5 bases and 4 bases, there was a span of 17 bases. CDR3 in amino acids: CASSPGDPRPTEAFF. In DNA form, the CDR3 reads TGTGCCAGCAGCCCAGGGGACCCCCGGCCCACTGAAGCTTTCTTT. The whole variable domain, filled in from reference TRBV7-9 and TRBJ1-1, reads DTGVSQNPRHKITKRGQNVTFRCDPISEHNRLYWYRQTLGQGPEFLTYFQNEAQLEKSRLLSDRFSAERPKGSFSTLEIQRTEQGDSAMYLCASSPGDPRPTEAFFGQGTRLTVV.

The chain joins TRBV27 to TRBJ1-5, with 10 positions matching TRBD1. The J segment lost 9 bases and the V segment lost 0 bases, leaving 11 bases of the junction unmatched. The germline CDR1 and CDR2 sequences are MNHEY and SMNVEV (reference sequence). The CDR3 runs 17 residues. CDR3 sequence (DNA): TGTGCCAGCAGTTTATCGGGCGGGGACAGGGGACAGAGGCCCCAGCATTTT. Its protein product is CASSLSGGDRGQRPQHF.

The rearrangement links TRBV18 to TRBJ2-2, with no clear D. The length of the CDR3 is 16 residues. Germline CDR1 and CDR2: KGHSH and LQKENI. V was shortened by 1 base and J by 2 bases, with 11 bases between the two germline ends. CDR3 loop: CASSPQVRLNTGELFF. The CDR3 DNA is TGTGCCAGCTCACCACAAGTTCGTCTCAACACCGGGGAGCTGTTTTTT.

This chain joins TRBV7-3 and TRBJ2-1, with 11 bases matching TRBD2. V dropped 0 bases and J dropped 3; count of bases not matched to a gene: 10. This CDR3 region has 19 residues. Germline V gives CDR1 SGHTA, CDR2 FQGTGA. This CDR3 is CASSLTRSSGGTLYNEQFF. The CDR3 nucleotides read TGTGCCAGCAGCTTAACCCGGTCTAGCGGGGGGACACTCTACAATGAGCAGTTCTTC.

Note on this clone: One end of the junction is discordant with germline, which a read error may explain. This chain connects TRBV7-7 to TRBJ2-1; possible D gene TRBD2, 5 bases. The CDR3 extends over 14 amino acids. From germline, CDR1 is SSHAT and CDR2 FNYEAQ (reference sequence). CDR3 residues: CASSLGRGGGEQFF. CDR3 sequence (DNA): TGTGCTAGCAGCTTAGGGAGAGGTGGCGGTGAGCAGTTCTTC.

The rearrangement joins TRBV6-5 to TRBJ2-7, with D perhaps assigned TRBD1 or TRBD2 (5 bases each). With 3 bases removed from V and 3 bases from J, the gap between germline ends came to 12 bases. The CDR3 is 14 amino acids. Germline V lookup: CDR1 MNHEY, CDR2 SVGAGI. The CDR3 region has the DNA TGTGCCAGCAGTTATTCGGGGCAGGTCTACGAGCAGTACTTC. Translated, it gives CASSYSGQVYEQYF.

The chain links TRBV2 to TRBJ1-5; TRBD1 is a possible D gene (6 bases). Trimming took off 4 bases at V and 9 bases at J, with 13 bases between the two ends. The germline CDR1 and CDR2 sequences are SNHLY and FYNNEI. The CDR3 length is 13 residues. The chain's CDR3 is CASSGSGELPQHF. The CDR3 bases are TGTGCCAGCAGTGGTTCAGGGGAATTGCCCCAGCATTTT. The full variable domain, with the rest looked up from reference TRBV2 and TRBJ1-5, is EPEVTQTPSHQVTQMGQEVILRCVPISNHLYFYWYRQILGQKVEFLVSFYNNEISEKSEIFDDQFSVERPDGSNFTLKIRSTKLEDSAMYFCASSGSGELPQHFGDGTRLSIL.

The V call is TRBV7-2, the J call TRBJ2-1; 8 bases match TRBD2. Germline CDR1 reads SGHTA; CDR2 reads FQGNSA. The CDR3 runs 15 residues. The ends lost 5 bases at V and 15 bases at J; junction bases unmatched: 18. CDR3: CASSPTRDSGVEGFF. CDR3 in DNA: TGTGCCAGCAGCCCCACCAGGGATAGCGGGGTCGAGGGGTTCTTC. Complete variable domain (other parts from reference TRBV7-2 and TRBJ2-1): GAGVSQSPSNKVTEKGKDVELRCDPISGHTALYWYRQSLGQGLEFLIYFQGNSAPDKSGLPSDRFSAERTGGSVSTLTIQRTQQEDSAVYLCASSPTRDSGVEGFFGPGTRLTVL.

This clone was found a few times. The chain recombines TRBV18 with TRBJ2-6, with 7 nucleotides matching TRBD1. Germline CDR1 reads KGHSH; CDR2 reads LQKENI. The trim removed 3 bases at V and 2 bases at J, leaving 1 base unmatched. This CDR3 region has 15 residues. The chain's CDR3 is CASSPDRAGANVLTF. CDR3 in DNA: TGTGCCAGCTCACCCGACAGGGCTGGGGCCAACGTCCTGACTTTC.

The J gene is TRBJ1-2, the V gene TRBV19; D remains unclear. The germline V gene has CDR1 LNHDA and CDR2 SQIVND (reference sequence). Trimming removed 3 bases at V and 4 bases at J, with 15 bases between. The CDR3 has 15 residues. The CDR3 DNA sequence: TGTGCCAGTAGTATTGGCGACGTTCGAGTCTATGGCTACACCTTC. It encodes CASSIGDVRVYGYTF. Drawing the rest from reference TRBV19 and TRBJ1-2, the complete variable domain is DGGITQSPKYLFRKEGQNVTLSCEQNLNHDAMYWYRQDPGQGLRLIYYSQIVNDFQKGDIAEGYSVSREKKESFPLTVTSAQKNPTAFYLCASSIGDVRVYGYTFGSGTRLTVV.

This rearrangement joins TRBV5-5 to TRBJ1-4; TRBD1 aligns across 9 bases. The CDR3 sequence is 17 residues long. J gave up 8 bases and V 4 bases, and 15 bases lay outside the gene matches. The germline V gene encodes CDR1 SGHKS and CDR2 YYEKEE (reference sequence). The CDR3: CASSPSRDRVRLEKLFF. The CDR3 DNA follows: TGTGCCAGCAGCCCGTCCCGGGACAGGGTCCGGTTAGAAAAACTGTTTTTT.

J is TRBJ2-2 and V is TRBV2; possible D gene TRBD1, 5 bases. The CDR3 is 15 amino acids. V lost 4 bases and J 4 bases, leaving 13 bases between the germline ends. CDR1 and CDR2 from the germline V gene are SNHLY and FYNNEI. CDR3 nucleotides: TGTGCCAGCAGTGGGCAGGGTCTGGGCACCGGGGAGCTGTTTTTT. It yields the protein CASSGQGLGTGELFF.

The chain uses TRBV11-2 and TRBJ2-7; 8 nucleotides match TRBD2. The CDR3 extends over 14 amino acids. The V gene end was trimmed by 5 bases and the J gene end by 7 bases; junction bases not matched to a gene: 10. CDR1 SGHAT and CDR2 FQNNGV come from the germline V gene. CDR3 amino acids: CASSQTPTGGEQYF. Written as DNA, the CDR3 is TGTGCCAGCAGCCAAACTCCTACGGGGGGGGAGCAGTACTTC.

The CDR3 spells CASSDMATMNTEAFF. CDR3 DNA sequence: TGTGCCAGCAGTGATATGGCAACCATGAACACTGAAGCTTTCTTT. This chain joins TRBV2 and TRBJ1-1, with unresolved D. The CDR3 sequence is 15 residues long. CDR1 and CDR2 (germline): SNHLY, FYNNEI. Trimming took 3 bases from V and 0 from J, leaving 11 bases between them.

As regards this clone: At the DNA level, this CDR3 is encoded by other sequences in the same sample as well. The chain has TRBV4-1 and TRBJ2-2; D call uncertain. This CDR3 is built from 14 residues. Germline V CDR1 and CDR2: MGHRA, YSYEKL. The V and J ends lost 1 base and 5 bases respectively, with 8 bases between them. CDR3 protein: CASSQGLVTGELFF. DNA for the CDR3: TGCGCCAGCAGCCAAGGGTTAGTTACCGGGGAGCTGTTTTTT.

The chain uses TRBV9 and TRBJ1-3, with TRBD1 matching 10 bases. Germline-derived CDR1 and CDR2 are SGDLS and YYNGEE. The CDR3 runs to 18 residues. V was pared by 0 bases and J by 3 bases, with 9 bases of the junction left unmatched. CDR3 sequence reads: CASSVDGSGTGVGNTIYF. The CDR3 DNA is TGTGCCAGCAGCGTAGATGGCTCTGGGACAGGGGTTGGAAACACCATATATTTT. Full variable domain (outside the CDR3, taken from reference TRBV9 and TRBJ1-3): DSGVTQTPKHLITATGQRVTLRCSPRSGDLSVYWYQQSLDQGLQFLIQYYNGEERAKGNILERFSAQQFPDLHSELNLSSLELGDSALYFCASSVDGSGTGVGNTIYFGEGSWLTVV.

V and J are TRBV27 and TRBJ1-2, with no clear D. Germline-derived CDR1 and CDR2 are MNHEY and SMNVEV (reference sequence). V lost 0 bases and J 7 bases, leaving 18 bases between the germline ends. CDR3 size: 16 residues. For the CDR3, the DNA is TGTGCCAGCAGTTTATCTCCGACCCCACCCCCGGGTGGCTACACCTTC. Translating it yields CASSLSPTPPPGGYTF.

This sequence joins TRBV28 and TRBJ1-2; 8 bases match TRBD1. The CDR3 runs to 12 residues. CDR1 is MDHEN and CDR2 is SYDVKM in the germline V gene. Trimming at V came to 6 bases and at J to 4 bases, leaving 1 base not matched to a gene. The CDR3 protein is CASSTGGYGYTF. CDR3 coding DNA: TGTGCCAGCAGCACAGGGGGCTATGGCTACACCTTC.

The CDR3 is CASTSADADNEKLFF. As DNA, the CDR3 is TGTGCCAGCACCTCGGCCGATGCTGATAATGAAAAACTGTTTTTT. The chain uses TRBV28 and TRBJ1-4; no clear D. The CDR3 runs to 15 residues. V was trimmed by 7 bases and J by 4 bases, leaving 16 bases between them. The germline CDR1 and CDR2 sequences are MDHEN and SYDVKM.

The V gene is TRBV27, the J gene TRBJ1-4; the D is unclear. Trimming took off 2 bases at V and 5 bases at J, with 18 bases between the two ends. CDR1 is MNHEY and CDR2 is SMNVEV in the germline V gene (reference sequence). The CDR3 consists of 17 residues. The CDR3, as DNA: TGTGCCAGCAGTTTAGATTTGTGGGCAGTTGTCAATGAAAAACTGTTTTTT. It specifies CASSLDLWAVVNEKLFF.

By sample fraction, this clone is medium-sized. This sequence joins TRBV28 and TRBJ2-7; maybe TRBD1 (6 bases). Germline V gives CDR1 MDHEN, CDR2 SYDVKM. Trimming pared 4 bases from V and 0 bases from J, leaving 7 bases between. This CDR3 spans 13 amino acids. The CDR3 nucleotides read TGTGCCAGCAGTTCACAGGGCTCCTACGAGCAGTACTTC. It codes for CASSSQGSYEQYF.

The chain employs TRBV28 and TRBJ2-6; D is ambiguous. The germline V gene has CDR1 MDHEN and CDR2 SYDVKM. The CDR3 length is 18 residues. V was pared by 2 bases and J by 5 bases, with 19 bases between. The CDR3 sequence: CASSLASLTQSRANVLTF. The CDR3 nucleotides read TGTGCCAGCAGTTTAGCAAGTTTGACACAAAGTCGGGCCAACGTCCTGACTTTC.

The chain couples TRBV28 to TRBJ2-7; possible D gene TRBD2, 5 bases. CDR1 and CDR2 from the germline V gene are MDHEN and SYDVKM. V shed 3 bases and J shed 4 bases, with 13 bases lying between them. The CDR3 is 14 amino acids. CDR3 in amino acids: CASSLIGSFYEQYF. The CDR3 DNA reads TGTGCCAGCAGTTTGATTGGGAGCTTTTACGAGCAGTACTTC. Drawing the rest from reference TRBV28 and TRBJ2-7, the complete variable domain is DVKVTQSSRYLVKRTGEKVFLECVQDMDHENMFWYRQDPGLGLRLIYFSYDVKMKEKGDIPEGYSVSREKKERFSLILESASTNQTSMYLCASSLIGSFYEQYFGPGTRLTVT.

The V and J genes are TRBV5-1 and TRBJ2-2; weak D call: TRBD2 (5 bases). The CDR3 contains 16 residues. The ends were cut back, 4 bases at V and 7 bases at J, with 20 bases in the middle. Germline CDR1 is SGHRS and CDR2 is YFSETQ. CDR3 sequence (DNA): TGCGCCAGCAGCCCCGAAAACCCGACTATAGGCGGGGAGCTGTTTTTT. It is translated as CASSPENPTIGGELFF.

The J gene is TRBJ2-3, the V gene TRBV10-3; no firm D call. V lost 4 bases and J 1 base, leaving 3 bases between the germline ends. CDR1 and CDR2 (germline): ENHRY, SYGVKD. The CDR3 is 12 residues long. The DNA for the CDR3 is TGTGCCATCAGTGGGGGCACAGATACGCAGTATTTT. The encoded protein is CAISGGTDTQYF.